This TCR beta chain was sequenced during a study of cytomegalovirus exposure and HLA in healthy donors. This CDR3 has 21 residues. As concerns this clone: Its target is not known.

Primers for the PCR totalled 60 Vbeta and 13 Jbeta. Data came from immunoSEQ multiplex PCR; TCRdb stores just in-frame clones and leaves some out. The repertoire has about 150,000 clones, around 78% of them found once; the top ten carry 1.5% to 1.8%. Whole-study results and caveats: A later analysis showed HLA-associated TCR beta chains outstripping equally common others in clonal expansion.

This chain connects TRBV12-2 to TRBJ2-2; the table assigns TRBD2, which was not confirmed against the DNA. TRBV12-2 is annotated as a pseudogene. The receptor's source is a man in his forties or fifties in good health and CMV-seronegative. The sequencing sample was made of PBMCs. The chain's CDR3 is CASRLEGLAGPPSKDTGELFF. CDR3 DNA: TGTGCAAGTCGCTTAGAGGGACTAGCGGGACCCCCGTCAAAGGACACCGGGGAGCTGTTTTTT.